These T cell receptor beta chains were read from a single sample in a study of T cells in Graves' hyperthyroidism and ophthalmopathy. A single record per CDR3 protein comes from TCRdb applying MiXCR to the multiplex PCR reads. The sample consists of a few hundred thousand distinct CDR3 sequences, around a sixth of them appearing once. The sequencing input was blood. Receptor source: a woman aged 18 to 35 with Graves' hyperthyroidism. Both conserved end residues are part of each CDR3. D genes are given only for firm matches. Clone size is stated in some rows and not others, as once, few, many or a class when expanded.

cdr3_length,j_call,v_call,clone_size,d_call,cdr3_aa,cdr3_nt
15,TRBJ2-2,TRBV5-1,-,TRBD1,CASSPGTVITGELFF,TGCGCCAGCAGCCCCGGGACAGTAATCACCGGGGAGCTGTTTTTT
12,TRBJ2-1,TRBV29-1,many,-,CSVGDARNEQFF,TGCAGCGTTGGGGACGCTCGGAATGAGCAGTTCTTC
15,TRBJ2-1,TRBV6-2/TRBV6-3,many,TRBD2,CASSYSGGGRNEQFF,TGTGCCAGCAGTTATAGCGGGGGGGGTCGCAATGAGCAGTTCTTC
16,TRBJ1-2,TRBV5-5,few,TRBD1,CASSKRTGITNYGYTF,TGTGCCAGCAGCAAACGGACAGGGATTACTAACTATGGCTACACCTTC
14,TRBJ2-3,TRBV6-2/TRBV6-3,many,-,CASSYSGDTDTQYF,TGTGCCAGCAGTTACTCGGGGGACACAGATACGCAGTATTTT
16,TRBJ2-5,TRBV5-1,few,TRBD1,CASSFRQGETAETQYF,TGCGCCAGCAGCTTCCGACAGGGGGAAACGGCAGAGACCCAGTACTTC
12,TRBJ1-2,TRBV20-1,many,-,CSAGQASYGYTF,TGCAGTGCCGGTCAGGCGAGCTATGGCTACACCTTC
15,TRBJ1-4,TRBV7-9,-,-,CASSLILGYNEKLFF,TGTGCCAGCAGCTTAATATTGGGTTATAATGAAAAACTGTTTTTT
13,TRBJ2-3,TRBV7-2,many,-,CASSPALGDTQYF,TGTGCCAGCAGCCCCGCCTTGGGAGATACGCAGTATTTT
13,TRBJ2-2,TRBV11-2,many,-,CASSLVSTGELFF,TGTGCCAGCAGCCTAGTGAGCACCGGGGAGCTGTTTTTT
14,TRBJ1-2,TRBV6-5,many,-,CASSYSTGLDGYTF,TGTGCCAGCAGTTACTCAACAGGGTTAGATGGCTACACCTTC
13,TRBJ1-4,TRBV7-2,once,-,CASSLEANEKLFF,TGTGCCAGCAGCTTGGAGGCTAATGAAAAACTGTTTTTT
14,TRBJ1-2,TRBV28,many,TRBD1,CASLKGQGAGGYTF,TGTGCCAGTCTGAAGGGACAGGGGGCGGGTGGCTACACCTTC
13,TRBJ2-7,TRBV6-1,many,-,CASSPWRAHEQYF,TGTGCCAGCAGTCCTTGGAGGGCCCACGAGCAGTACTTC
17,TRBJ2-7,TRBV28,many,-,CASSLYGSGTGTYEQYF,TGTGCCAGCAGTTTATACGGTTCCGGAACAGGGACCTACGAGCAGTACTTC
14,TRBJ2-5,TRBV19,-,TRBD2,CASSIPGGQETQYF,TGTGCCAGTAGTATCCCGGGGGGCCAAGAGACCCAGTACTTC
14,TRBJ1-1,TRBV7-9,many,-,CASSYGVTNTEAFF,TGTGCCAGCAGCTACGGGGTTACGAACACTGAAGCTTTCTTT
19,TRBJ2-1,TRBV10-3,-,TRBD2,CATDRRTSGGSSSYNEQFF,TGTGCCACCGATCGGCGAACTAGCGGGGGGTCGAGCTCCTACAATGAGCAGTTCTTC
17,TRBJ2-3,TRBV27,many,-,CASSLSSTVRGTDTQYF,TGTGCCAGCAGTTTATCTTCGACAGTGAGGGGCACAGATACGCAGTATTTT
14,TRBJ1-4,TRBV7-8,once,-,CASSFRGGYEKLFF,TGTGCCAGCAGCTTCAGAGGGGGATATGAAAAACTGTTTTTT
17,TRBJ1-6,TRBV28,few,TRBD1,CASIFGGTGNKNSPLHF,TGTGCCAGCATTTTCGGGGGGACAGGGAACAAAAATTCACCCCTCCACTTT
15,TRBJ1-1,TRBV20-1,many,TRBD1,CSARDQGGAETEAFF,TGCAGTGCTAGAGATCAGGGGGGGGCGGAAACTGAAGCTTTCTTT
15,TRBJ2-7,TRBV7-3,many,TRBD1,CASSLKGGPTYEQYF,TGTGCCAGCAGCTTAAAAGGGGGCCCAACCTACGAGCAGTACTTC
15,TRBJ1-4,TRBV4-3,many,-,CASSRKLFSHEKLFF,TGCGCCAGCAGCCGGAAACTCTTCTCGCATGAAAAACTGTTTTTT
15,TRBJ2-1,TRBV29-1,few,-,CSVETLSSSYNEQFF,TGCAGCGTTGAAACGTTGTCTAGCTCCTACAATGAGCAGTTCTTC
12,TRBJ2-5,TRBV18,many,-,CASSPPEKTQYF,TGTGCCAGCTCACCACCGGAAAAGACCCAGTACTTC
15,TRBJ1-1,TRBV29-1,many,TRBD1,CSVRGTGGAYTEAFF,TGCAGCGTGAGGGGGACAGGGGGCGCTTACACTGAAGCTTTCTTT
15,TRBJ1-3,TRBV5-1,many,-,CASSLDGLSGNTIYF,TGCGCCAGCAGCTTGGACGGCCTCTCTGGAAACACCATATATTTT
14,TRBJ2-3,TRBV20-1,-,-,CSAVDWQGGNTQYF,TGCAGTGCTGTCGATTGGCAGGGTGGGAACACGCAGTATTTT
10,TRBJ2-4,TRBV20-1,many,-,CSASNRIQYF,TGCAGTGCTAGCAATCGCATTCAGTACTTC
15,TRBJ2-7,TRBV20-1,many,-,CSARDRREVSNEQYF,TGCAGTGCTAGAGATAGGCGGGAAGTCTCCAACGAGCAGTACTTC
15,TRBJ2-7,TRBV24-1,-,TRBD1,CATSDPGTGFNEQYF,TGTGCCACCAGTGACCCCGGGACAGGGTTCAACGAGCAGTACTTC
14,TRBJ2-7,TRBV3-1,many,-,CASSQAGSSYEQYF,TGTGCCAGCAGCCAAGCGGGCAGCTCCTACGAGCAGTACTTC
15,TRBJ2-4,TRBV15,-,TRBD1,CATSRAGTGAAGGYF,TGTGCCACCAGCAGAGCCGGGACAGGGGCCGCCGGGGGGTACTTC
16,TRBJ2-7,TRBV11-1,-,TRBD2,CASSQDALAGSYEQYF,TGCGCCAGCAGCCAAGACGCCCTAGCGGGGTCATACGAGCAGTACTTC
17,TRBJ2-7,TRBV28,few,-,CASSSPGLRTRSYEQYF,TGTGCCAGCAGTTCCCCGGGACTCCGAACTCGTTCCTACGAGCAGTACTTC
15,TRBJ2-2,TRBV4-3,-,TRBD1,CASSPDRGGTGELFF,TGCGCCAGCAGCCCGGACAGGGGAGGCACCGGGGAGCTGTTTTTT
18,TRBJ2-1,TRBV24-1,-,TRBD2,CATSDHGTSGGFYNEQFF,TGTGCCACCAGTGACCACGGGACTAGCGGGGGTTTCTACAATGAGCAGTTCTTC
12,TRBJ2-7,TRBV27,many,-,CASSKSRGEQYF,TGTGCCAGCAGTAAATCTAGGGGCGAGCAGTACTTC
16,TRBJ1-1,TRBV19,-,TRBD1,CASSPRPGTGGSEAFF,TGTGCCAGTAGTCCGCGCCCTGGGACAGGGGGCTCTGAAGCTTTCTTT
15,TRBJ2-6,TRBV19,few,TRBD1,CASRTGASGANVLTF,TGTGCCAGTAGGACAGGGGCCTCGGGGGCCAACGTCCTGACTTTC
22,TRBJ1-3,TRBV12-3/TRBV12-4,many,TRBD1,CASSFPHDREGDRGSAGNTIYF,TGTGCCAGCAGTTTTCCCCATGACAGGGAGGGAGATAGAGGGTCTGCTGGAAACACCATATATTTT
13,TRBJ2-3,TRBV20-1,many,-,CSARVGTTDTQYF,TGCAGTGCTAGAGTGGGCACGACAGATACGCAGTATTTT
17,TRBJ1-1,TRBV12-3/TRBV12-4,few,-,CASSLGWQWTENTEAFF,TGTGCCAGCAGTTTGGGATGGCAGTGGACAGAGAACACTGAAGCTTTCTTT
16,TRBJ2-1,TRBV20-1,many,TRBD2,CSARGLRSGNDNEQFF,TGCAGTGCTAGAGGGTTGCGTAGCGGGAATGACAATGAGCAGTTCTTC
14,TRBJ1-6,TRBV5-1,many,TRBD1,CASSYGTGNSPLHF,TGCGCCAGCAGCTACGGGACAGGGAATTCACCCCTCCACTTT
14,TRBJ2-7,TRBV6-2/TRBV6-3,-,-,CASTNAQGRGEQYF,TGTGCCAGCACAAACGCCCAGGGGCGAGGCGAGCAGTACTTC
15,TRBJ1-2,TRBV6-1,-,-,CASSEIDEGTYGYTF,TGTGCCAGCAGTGAAATCGATGAGGGTACTTATGGCTACACCTTC
15,TRBJ2-7,TRBV7-8,-,-,CASSREGGAFYEQYF,TGTGCCAGCAGCAGAGAAGGGGGGGCCTTCTACGAGCAGTACTTC
15,TRBJ2-2,TRBV7-9,many,TRBD1,CASRPTGDSTGELFF,TGTGCCAGCAGACCAACAGGGGATTCCACCGGGGAGCTGTTTTTT
14,TRBJ1-1,TRBV6-1,-,-,CASSSSSRNTEAFF,TGTGCCAGCAGTTCCTCAAGCAGAAACACTGAAGCTTTCTTT
12,TRBJ2-7,TRBV18,many,-,CASSLGGVEQYF,TGTGCCAGTTCTTTGGGGGGCGTCGAGCAGTACTTC
13,TRBJ2-7,TRBV18,many,-,CASSPPVAYEQYF,TGTGCCAGCTCACCACCGGTGGCCTACGAGCAGTACTTC
14,TRBJ1-2,TRBV11-2,-,-,CASSYLRTERGYTF,TGTGCCAGCAGCTACCTGCGGACAGAAAGAGGCTACACCTTC
15,TRBJ2-2,TRBV7-3,few,-,CASSLTGEVTGELFF,TGTGCCAGCAGCTTAACGGGAGAGGTTACCGGGGAGCTGTTTTTT
14,TRBJ2-7,TRBV10-3,many,-,CAISGQESSYEQYF,TGTGCCATCAGTGGGCAGGAAAGCTCCTACGAGCAGTACTTC
16,TRBJ2-1,TRBV15,many,TRBD2,CATSRRRGVSYNEQFF,TGTGCCACCAGCAGAAGGCGGGGGGTCTCCTACAATGAGCAGTTCTTC
21,TRBJ2-7,TRBV24-1,many,TRBD2,CATRTGGAEREGLPRSYEQYF,TGTGCCACCCGAACGGGTGGGGCTGAGCGGGAGGGCCTGCCGAGGTCCTACGAGCAGTACTTC